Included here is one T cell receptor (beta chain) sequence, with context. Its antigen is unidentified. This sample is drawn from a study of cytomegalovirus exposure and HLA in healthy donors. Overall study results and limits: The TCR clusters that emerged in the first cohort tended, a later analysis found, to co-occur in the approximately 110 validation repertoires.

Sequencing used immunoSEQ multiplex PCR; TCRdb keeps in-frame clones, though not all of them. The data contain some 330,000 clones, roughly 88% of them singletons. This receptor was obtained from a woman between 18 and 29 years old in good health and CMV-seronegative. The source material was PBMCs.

The DNA for the CDR3 is TGTGCCACTTACAGGGCCCAAGAAAAACTGTTTTTT. Translation gives CATYRAQEKLFF. V and J are TRBV28 and TRBJ1-4; D may be TRBD1 (6 bases). Trimming removed 10 bases at V and 8 bases at J, with 14 bases between. CDR1 and CDR2 (germline): MDHEN, SYDVKM. CDR3 length equals 12 residues.